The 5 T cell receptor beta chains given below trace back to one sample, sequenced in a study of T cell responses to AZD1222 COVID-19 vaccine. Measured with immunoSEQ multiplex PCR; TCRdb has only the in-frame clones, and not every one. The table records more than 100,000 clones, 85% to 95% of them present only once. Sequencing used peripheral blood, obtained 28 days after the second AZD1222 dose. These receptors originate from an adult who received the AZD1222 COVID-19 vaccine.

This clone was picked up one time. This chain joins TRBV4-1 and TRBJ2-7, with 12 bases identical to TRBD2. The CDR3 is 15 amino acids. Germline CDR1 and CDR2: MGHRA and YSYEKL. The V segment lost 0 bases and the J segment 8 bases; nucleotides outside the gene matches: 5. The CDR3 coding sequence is TGCGCCAGCAGCCAAGATGGGCTAGCGGGAGGGAAGCAGTACTTC. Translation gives CASSQDGLAGGKQYF.

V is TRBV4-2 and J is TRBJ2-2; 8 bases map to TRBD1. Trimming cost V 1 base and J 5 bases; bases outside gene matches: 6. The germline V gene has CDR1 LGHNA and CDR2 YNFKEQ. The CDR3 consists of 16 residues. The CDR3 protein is CASSQGQGAITGELFF. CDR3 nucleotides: TGTGCCAGCAGCCAAGGTCAGGGGGCCATAACCGGGGAGCTGTTTTTT.

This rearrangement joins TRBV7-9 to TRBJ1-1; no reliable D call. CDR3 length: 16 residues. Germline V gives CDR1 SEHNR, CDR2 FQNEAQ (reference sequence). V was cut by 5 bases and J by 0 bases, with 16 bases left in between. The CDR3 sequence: CASSPSGRDLNTEAFF. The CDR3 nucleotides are TGTGCCAGCAGCCCCTCCGGGCGGGATTTGAACACTGAAGCTTTCTTT.

CDR3 sequence reads: CASSEAASGNTIYF. In nucleotides, the CDR3 is TGTGCCAGCAGCGAGGCCGCCTCTGGAAACACCATATATTTT. This chain uses TRBV9 with TRBJ1-3; D is ambiguous. Germline values: CDR1 SGDLS, CDR2 YYNGEE. Deletions cut 3 bases from V and 0 bases from J, with 7 bases between. The CDR3 is 14 residues long.

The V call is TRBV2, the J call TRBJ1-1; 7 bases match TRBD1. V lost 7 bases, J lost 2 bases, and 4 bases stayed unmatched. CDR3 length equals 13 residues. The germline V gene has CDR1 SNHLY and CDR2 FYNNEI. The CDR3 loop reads CASKGQANTEAFF. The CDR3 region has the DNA TGTGCCAGCAAAGGACAGGCTAACACTGAAGCTTTCTTT.